This TCR beta chain is from a study of CD8 T cells in ankylosing spondylitis (TCRdb year 2017). Background on the whole study: T cell receptor beta repertoires were profiled in healthy donors and ankylosing spondylitis patients so that disease-linked TCR variants could be found. The full study cohort was made up of under 30 ankylosing spondylitis patients and 108 healthy donors. Peripheral blood samples were taken, and synovial fluid was additionally collected from ankylosing spondylitis patients.

General findings and caveats noted by the study authors: The disease-linked clones showed a CD8+ phenotype and occurred at relatively low frequencies in peripheral blood. Some TCR beta motif variants had previously been reported in synovial fluid and blood of reactive arthritis patients, which suggested common disease-initiation mechanisms. The disease-linked clones were reported to be significantly enriched in matched synovial fluid samples from ankylosing spondylitis patients. A TCR beta motif of seven or eight highly homologous amino acid variants appeared characteristic of blood from ankylosing spondylitis patients.

Sequencer: Illumina HiSeq 2500. TCR beta libraries were prepared by quantitative 5'-RACE with molecular barcodes. For the original study's pipeline: A new computational method, built on a probabilistic model of VDJ rearrangement, was used to identify disease-linked TCR variants. TCRdb took the public reads, trimmed them with fastp at Q25, ran MiXCR for clone calling and kept in-frame beta chains. Duplicate CDR3 protein sequences are folded into a single record with the most common DNA and genes. Clone size and V and J calls follow TCRdb, not the original study. The sample table records 200,000 or so distinct CDR3 sequences; roughly 13% of these occur just once. Jointly, the top ten make up 11% of the sample. The table lists this clonotype with many counts. No antigen is known for it. There are no base qualities to consult, and no much larger clone falls within one base. The CDR3 numbers 18 residues from cysteine through phenylalanine. The sequence is cut down to CDR3 DNA, 54 bases in frame from base 1. V loses 0 bases at its end and J loses 2 bases; junction bases beyond the gene matches: 11. The germline V gene sets CDR1 to SGHVS and CDR2 to FQNEAQ.

The sequenced sample was blood, either unsorted or a sorted T cell fraction (not recorded which). This clonotype was sampled from a female donor with ankylosing spondylitis or in good health (not recorded which). The V gene is TRBV7-8 and the J gene is TRBJ2-3; TRBD2 lines up with 7 middle nucleotides. The CDR3 in this case is CASSLAGGPKPPTDTQYF. The nucleotide sequence is TGTGCCAGCAGCTTAGCGGGAGGGCCAAAACCTCCCACAGATACGCAGTATTTT.